The 27 T cell receptor beta chains below were found in one sample sequenced in a study of blood T cell repertoires in COVID-19. Produced via immunoSEQ multiplex PCR; TCRdb's table is partial and in-frame only. The data show tens of thousands of clones, around 83% seen once. Source material: peripheral blood. Receptors were obtained from a man between 65 and 79 years old with acute or convalescent COVID-19.

The chain couples TRBV5-1 to TRBJ1-4, with D possibly matching TRBD1 (5 bases). The V end lost 0 bases, the J end lost 11 bases, and 11 bases lay between the germline ends. The CDR3 sequence is 13 residues long. The V gene's germline CDR1 is SGHRS and CDR2 YFSETQ. CDR3 nucleotide sequence: TGCGCCAGCAGCTTGGGACAGCGAGAGAAACTGTTTTTT. Encoded protein: CASSLGQREKLFF.

The chain employs TRBV7-3 and TRBJ1-5; no definite D call. Germline lookup yields CDR1 SGHTA and CDR2 FQGTGA. Between the trimmed V and J ends, which lost 3 bases and 7 bases, there was a span of 19 bases. The CDR3 runs 16 residues. CDR3 sequence (DNA): TGTGCCAGCAGCTTTGCGGCCCCCATTACGCGGCAGCCCCAGCATTTT. This translates into CASSFAAPITRQPQHF.

V is TRBV14 and J is TRBJ1-3; the D is unclear. V lost 3 bases, J lost 3 bases, and 12 bases lay in between. The CDR3 runs to 15 residues. Per germline, CDR1 SGHDN and CDR2 FVKESK. CDR3 DNA: TGTGCCAGCAGCCACCGGACGGGAGATGGAAACACCATATATTTT. Its protein is CASSHRTGDGNTIYF.

This clone was found once. This chain links TRBV18 with TRBJ1-6; 7 bases map to TRBD1. There are 16 residues in the CDR3. Trimming at V came to 3 bases and at J to 4 bases, leaving 6 bases not matched to a gene. Germline V gene sequence: CDR1 KGHSH, CDR2 LQKENI. The CDR3 here is CASSPFGTAYNSPLHF. In nucleotides, the CDR3 is TGTGCCAGCTCACCTTTTGGGACAGCTTATAATTCACCCCTCCACTTT.

This chain uses TRBV6-5 with TRBJ2-7, with TRBD1 matching 7 bases. V gave up 0 bases and J gave up 9 bases; unmatched junction bases: 11. Germline CDR1 and CDR2: MNHEY and SVGAGI. The CDR3 has 15 amino acids. The CDR3 region has the DNA TGTGCCAGCAGTTACTCTACAGGGGTATCACGTCGGCAGTACTTC. Protein sequence: CASSYSTGVSRRQYF.

The chain joins TRBV5-5 to TRBJ1-2, with D possibly TRBD1 on 5 matching bases. The V end lost 4 bases, the J end lost 4 bases, and 8 bases lay between the germline ends. CDR1 SGHKS and CDR2 YYEKEE come from the germline V gene (reference sequence). The CDR3 totals 12 residues. The CDR3 reads CASSIDSYGYTF. The CDR3, as DNA: TGTGCCAGCAGCATCGACAGCTATGGCTACACCTTC.

This rearrangement joins TRBV7-2 to TRBJ2-4; weak D call: TRBD1 (5 bases). V gave up 2 bases and J gave up 9 bases, with 11 bases separating them. The CDR3 extends over 13 amino acids. Germline CDR1 is SGHTA and CDR2 is FQGNSA. CDR3 sequence: CASSLKGNVIQYF. CDR3 coding DNA: TGTGCCAGCAGCTTAAAGGGGAACGTCATTCAGTACTTC.

V usage is TRBV29-1 and J usage is TRBJ2-3; D possibly corresponds to TRBD2 (6 bases). Germline CDR1 reads SQVTM; CDR2 reads ANQGSEA. Between the trimmed V and J ends, which lost 7 bases and 4 bases, there was a span of 12 bases. There are 12 residues in the CDR3. The CDR3 reads CSAWPGADTQYF. DNA for the CDR3: TGCAGCGCCTGGCCGGGGGCAGATACGCAGTATTTT.

The chain carries TRBV14 and TRBJ2-7; D is undetermined. The CDR3 is made up of 13 amino acids. Trimming removed 0 bases from V and 6 bases from J, with 9 bases in between. Germline CDR1 reads SGHDN; CDR2 reads FVKESK. This chain's CDR3 is CASSQDLTAEQYF. As DNA, the CDR3 is TGTGCCAGCAGCCAAGATCTCACAGCCGAGCAGTACTTC.

This chain connects TRBV5-1 to TRBJ1-1; 7 nucleotides match TRBD1. This CDR3 is built from 15 residues. Germline V CDR1 and CDR2: SGHRS, YFSETQ. With V trimmed by 3 bases and J by 5 bases, 10 bases remained unmatched. Written as DNA, the CDR3 is TGCGCCAGCAGCTACCGACAGGGTGAAAGGACTGAAGCTTTCTTT. Amino acid sequence: CASSYRQGERTEAFF.

The chain carries TRBV19 and TRBJ1-5; D ambiguous. The CDR3 length is 14 residues. Trimming took off 2 bases at V and 5 bases at J, with 10 bases between the two ends. Germline CDR1 and CDR2: LNHDA and SQIVND (reference sequence). The CDR3 DNA sequence: TGTGCCAGTAGTATAAGCAGGCAGGATCAGCCCCAGCATTTT. Translated, it gives CASSISRQDQPQHF.

This clone has more than one count but fewer than ten. The chain links TRBV6-1 to TRBJ2-3, with TRBD2 matching over 10 bases. The germline CDR1 and CDR2 sequences are MNHNS and SASEGT. Trimming at V came to 4 bases and at J to 6 bases, leaving 4 bases not matched to a gene. The CDR3 covers 14 residues. As DNA, the CDR3 is TGTGCCAGCAGTGGAGCGGGGGGGCGGGATACGCAGTATTTT. Its translation: CASSGAGGRDTQYF.

A note on this clone: In the same sample, other DNA sequences code for this CDR3. The chain carries TRBV19 and TRBJ1-1; no clear D. This CDR3 has 13 amino acids. Germline V gives CDR1 LNHDA, CDR2 SQIVND (reference sequence). V lost 6 bases to trimming and J lost 3 bases, with 11 bases between them. CDR3 DNA sequence: TGTGCCAGTAGGACTGGAGGCGACACTGAAGCTTTCTTT. Its protein product is CASRTGGDTEAFF.

This clone has a single count. The chain has TRBV10-3 and TRBJ2-7; D possibly corresponds to TRBD1 (6 bases). V lost 5 bases and J 3 bases, leaving 14 bases between the germline ends. The germline gives CDR1 ENHRY, CDR2 SYGVKD. The CDR3 totals 14 residues. The CDR3 DNA follows: TGTGCCATCAGTACGACACAGGGAATCTACGAGCAGTACTTC. Residues: CAISTTQGIYEQYF.

This rearrangement joins TRBV6-1 to TRBJ1-6; 9 bases map to TRBD1. The germline V gene has CDR1 MNHNS and CDR2 SASEGT. J lost 9 bases, V lost 1 base, and 7 bases had no gene match. This CDR3 has 16 residues. CDR3 nucleotides: TGTGCCAGCAGTGAAGAGCCGGGACAGGGATTTTCACCCCTCCACTTT. Protein product: CASSEEPGQGFSPLHF.

The chain joins TRBV6-2 or TRBV6-3 to TRBJ1-1, with D perhaps TRBD1 (6 bases). Trimming pared 2 bases from V and 0 bases from J, leaving 13 bases between. The CDR3 totals 16 residues. CDR1 MNHEY and CDR2 SVGEGT come from the germline V gene. CDR3 in amino acids: CASSYQTGSMNTEAFF. In DNA, the CDR3 is TGTGCCAGCAGTTACCAGACAGGCTCCATGAACACTGAAGCTTTCTTT.

The V and J genes are TRBV28 and TRBJ1-2; no reliable D call. CDR3 length: 15 residues. The germline CDR1 and CDR2 sequences are MDHEN and SYDVKM. V was clipped by 2 bases and J by 4 bases, with 14 bases between them. CDR3 in amino acids: CASSLIGYYPYGYTF. The DNA of the CDR3 is TGTGCCAGCAGTTTAATTGGATACTACCCCTATGGCTACACCTTC.

The chain has TRBV11-1 and TRBJ2-5, with D perhaps matching TRBD2 (5 bases). The CDR3 is 13 amino acids. Trimming stripped 5 bases from V and 7 bases from J, with 14 bases between. CDR1 is SGHAT and CDR2 is FQDESV in the germline V gene (reference sequence). This CDR3 is CASSPLRVGTQYF. CDR3 nucleotides: TGTGCCAGCAGCCCCCTGAGGGTTGGGACCCAGTACTTC.

CDR3 amino acids: CASSLQGYGYTF. Here the CDR3 DNA reads TGTGCCAGCAGCTTACAGGGCTATGGCTACACCTTC. The rearrangement joins TRBV11-2 to TRBJ1-2; D is perhaps TRBD1 (5 bases). CDR1 is SGHAT and CDR2 is FQNNGV in the germline V gene. The CDR3 is made up of 12 amino acids. V was cut by 2 bases and J by 4 bases, with 5 bases left in between.

This chain uses TRBV7-9 with TRBJ2-1; the D gene is possibly TRBD1 (7 bases). Germline values: CDR1 SEHNR, CDR2 FQNEAQ (reference sequence). CDR3 size: 17 residues. Trimming stripped 0 bases from V and 1 base from J, with 13 bases between. In DNA, the CDR3 is TGTGCCAGCAGCTTAGCGCTGCCAGGGGGGTCCTACAATGAGCAGTTCTTC. Translating gives CASSLALPGGSYNEQFF. Looking up the rest from reference TRBV7-9 and TRBJ2-1 gives the full variable domain: DTGVSQNPRHKITKRGQNVTFRCDPISEHNRLYWYRQTLGQGPEFLTYFQNEAQLEKSRLLSDRFSAERPKGSFSTLEIQRTEQGDSAMYLCASSLALPGGSYNEQFFGPGTRLTVL.

This chain connects TRBV30 to TRBJ2-5, with TRBD2 matching 11 bases. V lost 3 bases, J lost 0 bases, and 3 bases stayed unmatched. Germline values: CDR1 GTSNPN, CDR2 SVGIG (reference sequence). This CDR3 region has 15 residues. CDR3 loop: CAWSGTSGYQETQYF. The DNA of the CDR3 is TGTGCCTGGAGCGGGACTAGCGGATACCAAGAGACCCAGTACTTC.

This chain links TRBV6-5 with TRBJ2-5; a weak D match, TRBD1 (6 bases). V was shortened by 6 bases and J by 5 bases, with 13 bases between the two germline ends. The CDR3 is 13 residues long. The germline gives CDR1 MNHEY, CDR2 SVGAGI. CDR3 nucleotides: TGTGCCAGCAGACCTACAGGGCGCGAGACCCAGTACTTC. Its translation is CASRPTGRETQYF.

The gene calls are TRBV6-1 and TRBJ1-6, with no clear D. From germline, CDR1 is MNHNS and CDR2 SASEGT. V lost 2 bases, J lost 10 bases, and 6 bases lay in between. CDR3 size: 12 residues. Written as DNA, the CDR3 is TGTGCCAGCAGTGAATTCCAATCACCCCTCCACTTT. Translation gives CASSEFQSPLHF.

The chain has TRBV12-3 or TRBV12-4 and TRBJ1-4; no clear D. CDR3 length: 13 amino acids. The V gene lost 2 bases and the J gene lost 12 bases, with 13 bases spanning the gap. This chain's CDR3 is CASSLRPGGQLFF. DNA of the CDR3: TGTGCCAGCAGTTTAAGGCCAGGAGGGCAACTGTTTTTT.

This clone was detected once. The V and J genes are TRBV5-4 and TRBJ2-1, with 8 bases that match TRBD1. The V gene's germline CDR1 is SGHNT and CDR2 YYREEE (reference sequence). The V segment lost 3 bases and the J segment 0 bases; nucleotides outside the gene matches: 11. The CDR3 spans 18 residues. The CDR3 DNA is TGTGCCAGCAGCTCCGGGACAGGCTACCCGAACTCCTACAATGAGCAGTTCTTC. Translation gives CASSSGTGYPNSYNEQFF.

In nucleotides, the CDR3 is TGTGCCAGCAGTTTATCCGGCGGCACCGGGGAGCTGTTTTTT. Translated: CASSLSGGTGELFF. V usage is TRBV28 and J usage is TRBJ2-2; no clear D gene. This CDR3 contains 14 residues. V was clipped by 1 base and J by 4 bases, with 7 bases between them. Germline assignment: CDR1 MDHEN and CDR2 SYDVKM.

The rearrangement joins TRBV5-4 to TRBJ2-3, with 8 bases that match TRBD2. The CDR3 totals 15 residues. V shed 2 bases and J 5 bases; nucleotides not matched to a gene: 7. Germline V CDR1 and CDR2: SGHNT, YYREEE (reference sequence). The CDR3 is CASSLPGLGGDTQYF. In DNA, the CDR3 is TGTGCCAGCAGCTTACCGGGACTAGGAGGAGATACGCAGTATTTT.